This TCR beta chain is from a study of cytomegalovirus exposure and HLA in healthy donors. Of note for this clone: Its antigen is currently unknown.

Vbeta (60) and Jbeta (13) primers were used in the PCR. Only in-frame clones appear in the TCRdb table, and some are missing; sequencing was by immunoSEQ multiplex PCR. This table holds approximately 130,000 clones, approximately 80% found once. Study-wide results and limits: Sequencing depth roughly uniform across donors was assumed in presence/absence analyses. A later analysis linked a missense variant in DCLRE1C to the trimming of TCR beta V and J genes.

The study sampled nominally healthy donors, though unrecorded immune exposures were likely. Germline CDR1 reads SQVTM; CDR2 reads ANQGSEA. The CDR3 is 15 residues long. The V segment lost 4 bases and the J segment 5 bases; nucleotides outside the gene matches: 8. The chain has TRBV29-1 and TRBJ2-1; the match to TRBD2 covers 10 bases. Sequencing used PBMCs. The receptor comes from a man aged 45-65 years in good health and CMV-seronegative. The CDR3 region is CSVVRASGSNNEQFF. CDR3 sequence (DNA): TGCAGCGTTGTGAGGGCTAGCGGGAGCAACAATGAGCAGTTCTTC.